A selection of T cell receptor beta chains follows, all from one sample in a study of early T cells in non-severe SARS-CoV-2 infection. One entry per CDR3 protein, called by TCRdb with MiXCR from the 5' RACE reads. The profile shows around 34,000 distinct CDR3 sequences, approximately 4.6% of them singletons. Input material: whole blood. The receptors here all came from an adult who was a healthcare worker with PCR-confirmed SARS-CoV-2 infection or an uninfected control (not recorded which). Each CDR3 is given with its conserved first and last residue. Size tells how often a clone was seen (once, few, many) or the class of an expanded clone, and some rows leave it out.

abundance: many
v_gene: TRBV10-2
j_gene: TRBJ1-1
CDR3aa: CASRLAWDTEAFF

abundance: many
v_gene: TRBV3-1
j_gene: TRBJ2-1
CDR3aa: CASSQGAGRNEQFF

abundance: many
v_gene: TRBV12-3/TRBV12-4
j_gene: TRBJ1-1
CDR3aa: CASSFVSNTEAFF

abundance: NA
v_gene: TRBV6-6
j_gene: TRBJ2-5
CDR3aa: CASRPDPPEGETQYF

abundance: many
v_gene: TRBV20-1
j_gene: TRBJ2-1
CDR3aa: CSARSPRGRGGSEQFF

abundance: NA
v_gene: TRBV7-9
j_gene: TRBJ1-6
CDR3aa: CASSLSSRNSPLHF

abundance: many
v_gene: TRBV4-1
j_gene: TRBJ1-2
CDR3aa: CASSQASSGAGRNGYTF

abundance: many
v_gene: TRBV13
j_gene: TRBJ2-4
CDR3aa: CASSSPEVAKNIQYF

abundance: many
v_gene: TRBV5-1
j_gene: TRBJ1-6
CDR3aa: CASSLGSDRRSPLHF

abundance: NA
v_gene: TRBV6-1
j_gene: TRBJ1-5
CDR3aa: CASSESGVQPQHF

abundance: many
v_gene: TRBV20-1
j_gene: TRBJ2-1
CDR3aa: CSARGHGGRGEQFF

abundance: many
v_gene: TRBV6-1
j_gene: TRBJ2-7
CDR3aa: CASGTDYYEQYF

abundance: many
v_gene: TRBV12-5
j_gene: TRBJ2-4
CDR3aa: CASGSSQGGENIQYF

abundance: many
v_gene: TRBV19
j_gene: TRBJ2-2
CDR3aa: CASSLARDTGELFF

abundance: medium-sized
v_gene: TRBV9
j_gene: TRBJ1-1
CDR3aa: CASTLLVGLQAFF

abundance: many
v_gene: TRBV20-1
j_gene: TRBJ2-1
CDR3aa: CSALRGPGYNEQFF

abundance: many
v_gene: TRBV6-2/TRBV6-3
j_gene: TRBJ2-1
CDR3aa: CASSKLRDRGWNDEQFF

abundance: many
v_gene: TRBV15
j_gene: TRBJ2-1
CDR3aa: CATSRDGDTISYNEQFF

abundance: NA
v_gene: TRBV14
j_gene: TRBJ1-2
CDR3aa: CASSQGISYGYTF

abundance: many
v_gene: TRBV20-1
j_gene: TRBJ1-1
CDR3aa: CSAQNTQNTEAFF

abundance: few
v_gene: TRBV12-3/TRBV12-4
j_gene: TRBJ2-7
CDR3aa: CASSLDRAGEQYF

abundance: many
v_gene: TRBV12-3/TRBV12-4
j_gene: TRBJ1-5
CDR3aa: CASSWTGPNQPQHF

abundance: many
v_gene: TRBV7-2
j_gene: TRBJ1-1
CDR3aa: CASSLRQAGEAFF

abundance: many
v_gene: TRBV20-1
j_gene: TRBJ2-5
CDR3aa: CSARGSGGPEETQYF

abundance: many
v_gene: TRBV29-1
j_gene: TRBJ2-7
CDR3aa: CSAGRGGGSYEQYF

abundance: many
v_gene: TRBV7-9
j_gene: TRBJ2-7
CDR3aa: CVLGGNEQYF

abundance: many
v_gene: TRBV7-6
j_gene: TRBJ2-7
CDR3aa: CASSLKEGSAAYYEQYF

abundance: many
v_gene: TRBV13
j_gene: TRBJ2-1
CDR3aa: CASSLEGLLARRSYNEQFF

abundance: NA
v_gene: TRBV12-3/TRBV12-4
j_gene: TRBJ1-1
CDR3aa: CASSPVGPPNTEAFF

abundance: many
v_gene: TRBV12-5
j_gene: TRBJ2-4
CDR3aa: CASGVRVGGAGAKNIQYF

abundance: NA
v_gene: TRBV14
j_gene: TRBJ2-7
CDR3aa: CASSYFSYEQYF

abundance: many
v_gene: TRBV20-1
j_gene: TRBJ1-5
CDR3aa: CSASALRSPGQPQHF

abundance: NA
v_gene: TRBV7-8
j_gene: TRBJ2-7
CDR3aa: CASSSLPGSPYEQYF

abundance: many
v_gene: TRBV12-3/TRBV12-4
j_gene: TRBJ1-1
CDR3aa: CASSLTGTSEAFF

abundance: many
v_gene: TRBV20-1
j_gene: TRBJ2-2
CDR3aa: CSARHRGTGELFF

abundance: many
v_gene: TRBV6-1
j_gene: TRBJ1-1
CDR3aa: CASSVEGMTEAFF

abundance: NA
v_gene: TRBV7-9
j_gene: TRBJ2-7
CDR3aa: CASSLDSPSVTEQYF

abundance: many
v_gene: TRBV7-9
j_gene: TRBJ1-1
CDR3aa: CASSGDRAAFF

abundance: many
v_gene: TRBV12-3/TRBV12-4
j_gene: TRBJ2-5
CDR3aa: CASSFEDRQETQYF

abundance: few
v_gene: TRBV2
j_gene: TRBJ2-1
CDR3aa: CASRPTSGGAINNEQFF

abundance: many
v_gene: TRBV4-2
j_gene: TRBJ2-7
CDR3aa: CASSQDTAVYEQYF

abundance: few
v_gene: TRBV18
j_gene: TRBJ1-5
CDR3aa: CASSPFGQGVLDQPQHF

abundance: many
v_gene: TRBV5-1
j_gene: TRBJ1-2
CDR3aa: CASSLGRGTGYTF

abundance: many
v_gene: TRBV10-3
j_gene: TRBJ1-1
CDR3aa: CAISESTGRENTEAFF

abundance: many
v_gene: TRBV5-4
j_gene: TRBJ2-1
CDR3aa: CASSPLGGLAGYNEQFF

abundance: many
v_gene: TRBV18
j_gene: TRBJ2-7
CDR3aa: CASSPLPEEQYF

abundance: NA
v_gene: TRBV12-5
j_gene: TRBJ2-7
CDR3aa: CASATGPPFEQYF

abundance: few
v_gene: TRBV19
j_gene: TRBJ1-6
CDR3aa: CASSPYPGGLDSPLHF

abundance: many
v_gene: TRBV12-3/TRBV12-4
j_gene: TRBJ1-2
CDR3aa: CASSFDRNYGYTF

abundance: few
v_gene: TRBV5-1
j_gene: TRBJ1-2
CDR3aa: CASSYASNYGYTF

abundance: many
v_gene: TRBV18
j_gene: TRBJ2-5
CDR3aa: CASSPPAVQETQYF

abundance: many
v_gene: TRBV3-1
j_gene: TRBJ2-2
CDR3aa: CASSGTSNTGELFF

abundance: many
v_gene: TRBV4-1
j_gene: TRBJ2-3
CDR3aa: CASSQGVSGGTDTQYF

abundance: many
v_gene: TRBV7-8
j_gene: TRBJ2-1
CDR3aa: CASSSILTLYNEQFF

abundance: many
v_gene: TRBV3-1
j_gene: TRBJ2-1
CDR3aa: CASSQETSGGEQFF